This T cell receptor beta chain is drawn from a study of control samples from healthy donors and cancer patients. V shed 8 bases and J shed 1 base, with 14 bases lying between them. This CDR3 has 14 residues. The germline V gene has CDR1 SNHLY and CDR2 FYNNEI. The repertoire was sequenced with immunoSEQ multiplex PCR; TCRdb's copy has only in-frame clones and lacks some. The sample holds over 200,000 clones, about 80% seen once. The origin of this receptor is a woman aged 55-69 years with lung cancer. The chain uses TRBV2 and TRBJ1-1; possible D gene TRBD1, 6 bases. Source material: PBMCs. CDR3 loop: CASEALRGNTEAFF. CDR3 nucleotide sequence: TGTGCCAGCGAGGCCCTCAGGGGGAACACTGAAGCTTTCTTT.